The 18 T cell receptor beta chains below all came from one sample that was sequenced in a study of cytomegalovirus exposure and HLA in healthy donors. PCR amplification relied on 60 Vbeta primers (plus 13 Jbeta primers). Clones were read by immunoSEQ multiplex PCR, and TCRdb kept only the in-frame ones, dropping some. The table records about 230,000 clones, 85% of them present only once. Sample: PBMCs. The source is a human donor in good health.

This clone is a singleton in its sample. This chain links TRBV18 with TRBJ1-1, with TRBD1 as a possible D gene (5 bases). V was trimmed by 0 bases and J by 1 base, leaving 9 bases between them. The germline CDR1 and CDR2 sequences are KGHSH and LQKENI. The CDR3 runs 15 residues. This CDR3 is CASSPPGGSNTEAFF. In nucleotides, the CDR3 is TGTGCCAGCTCACCACCGGGGGGATCGAACACTGAAGCTTTCTTT.

The chain combines TRBV7-2 with TRBJ2-7; 7 positions agree with TRBD1. The CDR3 consists of 18 residues. Germline CDR1 SGHTA, CDR2 FQGNSA. With 1 base clipped from V and 2 bases from J, the junction kept 14 bases outside the gene matches. Here the CDR3 reads CASSLGWRDRVPPYEQYF. CDR3 nucleotides: TGTGCCAGCAGCTTAGGATGGCGCGACAGGGTACCTCCCTACGAGCAGTACTTC.

This clone showed up just a few times. V usage is TRBV7-2 and J usage is TRBJ2-7; TRBD2 matches at 7 bases. The V segment lost 3 bases and the J segment 6 bases; nucleotides outside the gene matches: 11. Germline V gene sequence: CDR1 SGHTA, CDR2 FQGNSA. This CDR3 is 15 amino acids long. The CDR3 sequence: CASSFTLAAAGEQYF. The CDR3 DNA reads TGTGCCAGCAGCTTCACGCTAGCGGCCGCGGGCGAGCAGTACTTC.

The gene calls are TRBV9 and TRBJ1-3; D unresolved. The CDR3 consists of 14 residues. Trimming shortened V by 4 bases and J by 0 bases, and 8 bases separated the two germline ends. Germline V gene lookup returns CDR1 SGDLS and CDR2 YYNGEE. CDR3 nucleotide sequence: TGTGCCAGCAGCAGCGGCACCTCTGGAAACACCATATATTTT. Its protein product is CASSSGTSGNTIYF.

The rearrangement uses TRBV4-2 and TRBJ1-6; TRBD1 might be the D (6 bases). This CDR3 comprises 19 residues. Trimming took off 5 bases at V and 0 bases at J, with 20 bases between the two ends. Germline CDR1 reads LGHNA; CDR2 reads YNFKEQ. The chain's CDR3 is CASSVIRDTLSSYNSPLHF. The CDR3 nucleotides read TGTGCCAGCAGCGTCATCCGGGACACGTTGAGCTCCTATAATTCACCCCTCCACTTT.

The gene calls are TRBV7-6 and TRBJ2-3; D is unclear. This CDR3 has 12 residues. CDR1 and CDR2 (germline): SGHVS, FNYEAQ. Trimming removed 8 bases at V and 5 bases at J, with 11 bases between. Here the CDR3 DNA reads TGTGCCAGCGGCCTCTTCGTAGATACGCAGTATTTT. Encoded protein: CASGLFVDTQYF.

This clone appeared a single time. The chain recombines TRBV20-1 with TRBJ2-5, with D unresolved. The CDR3 loop spans 11 amino acids. In germline, CDR1 is DFQATT, CDR2 SNEGSKA (reference sequence). V lost 0 bases to trimming and J lost 4 bases, with 3 bases between them. The CDR3 region is CSARDIETQYF. The DNA for the CDR3 is TGCAGTGCTAGAGATATAGAGACCCAGTACTTC.

V gene TRBV5-1 combines with J gene TRBJ2-1; 7 nucleotides match TRBD2. Per germline, CDR1 SGHRS and CDR2 YFSETQ. The CDR3 has 15 amino acids. Trimming removed 0 bases from V and 5 bases from J; junction bases left unmatched: 5. CDR3 in DNA: TGCGCCAGCAGCTTGGTGGTAGCGGGCAACAATGAGCAGTTCTTC. This encodes CASSLVVAGNNEQFF.

V gene TRBV6-5 combines with J gene TRBJ1-1; D gene ambiguous. V lost 0 bases and J lost 0, with 11 bases in between. This CDR3 region has 16 residues. Germline V lookup: CDR1 MNHEY, CDR2 SVGAGI. The CDR3 is CASSYSAVDMNTEAFF. Here the CDR3 DNA reads TGTGCCAGCAGTTACTCGGCCGTAGACATGAACACTGAAGCTTTCTTT.

J is TRBJ2-1 and V is TRBV10-3; 7 nucleotides match TRBD2. The CDR3 extends over 17 amino acids. The J segment lost 6 bases and the V segment lost 7 bases, leaving 18 bases of the junction unmatched. Germline V gives CDR1 ENHRY, CDR2 SYGVKD. The CDR3 loop reads CAITGPGGGLVINEQFF. The CDR3 DNA is TGTGCCATCACGGGGCCGGGGGGAGGGTTGGTAATCAATGAGCAGTTCTTC.

J is TRBJ1-2 and V is TRBV10-3; a weak D match, TRBD1 (5 bases). CDR1 is ENHRY and CDR2 is SYGVKD in the germline V gene. The V and J ends lost 7 bases and 8 bases respectively, with 17 bases between them. The CDR3 is 13 amino acids. The CDR3 nucleotides read TGTGCCATCACTTCGGGGGGTTGGGGCGGCTACACCTTC. Protein: CAITSGGWGGYTF.

The gene calls are TRBV6-6 and TRBJ2-7; perhaps TRBD1 as D (5 bases). V was trimmed by 4 bases and J by 4 bases, leaving 11 bases between them. The CDR3 has 13 residues. Germline loops: CDR1 MNHNY, CDR2 SVGAGI (reference sequence). The CDR3 sequence is CASSFLAGYEQYF. DNA for the CDR3: TGTGCCAGCAGTTTCTTGGCAGGGTACGAGCAGTACTTC.

This clone came up a few times. The V call is TRBV28, the J call TRBJ2-5; the D gene is possibly TRBD2 (6 bases). Germline assignment: CDR1 MDHEN and CDR2 SYDVKM. CDR3 size: 13 residues. The germline V and J ends were trimmed by 3 bases and 11 bases, with 16 bases remaining between them. The CDR3 DNA follows: TGTGCCAGCAGTTTTACGGGGTCGGGAGAGCAGTACTTC. Translated: CASSFTGSGEQYF.

The chain joins TRBV5-1 to TRBJ1-2; a possible D gene is TRBD1 (6 bases). Germline assignment: CDR1 SGHRS and CDR2 YFSETQ. Trimming took off 0 bases at V and 5 bases at J, with 11 bases between the two ends. The CDR3 extends over 14 amino acids. The CDR3 bases are TGCGCCAGCAGCTTGGGGACAGCACCTTATGGCTACACCTTC. Translation: CASSLGTAPYGYTF.

This clone has just one count. V usage is TRBV7-3 and J usage is TRBJ1-1; unclear D gene. The germline gives CDR1 SGHTA, CDR2 FQGTGA. The V and J ends lost 5 bases and 3 bases respectively, with 10 bases between them. The CDR3 runs to 13 residues. CDR3: CASSLSEDTEAFF. The CDR3 bases are TGTGCCAGCAGCCTTAGCGAGGACACTGAAGCTTTCTTT.

The chain recombines TRBV29-1 with TRBJ2-3; TRBD1 matches 9 bases. V dropped 4 bases and J dropped 2; count of bases not matched to a gene: 28. The CDR3 has 22 residues. The germline V gene has CDR1 SQVTM and CDR2 ANQGSEA. The DNA for the CDR3 is TGCAGCGTTGGAGATTTGGGACAGGGCTCGACGTCTAGCGAGGTCTTCACAGATACGCAGTATTTT. It yields the protein CSVGDLGQGSTSSEVFTDTQYF.

The chain couples TRBV30 to TRBJ1-1; weak D call: TRBD1 (5 bases). The germline CDR1 and CDR2 sequences are GTSNPN and SVGIG (reference sequence). This CDR3 contains 13 residues. Trimming took 0 bases from V and 4 from J, leaving 9 bases between them. The CDR3 DNA is TGTGCCTGGAGTGTATTAGGGGCCACTGAAGCTTTCTTT. It is translated as CAWSVLGATEAFF. Looking up the rest from reference TRBV30 and TRBJ1-1 gives the full variable domain: SQTIHQWPATLVQPVGSPLSLECTVEGTSNPNLYWYRQAAGRGLQLLFYSVGIGQISSEVPQNLSASRPQDRQFILSSKKLLLSDSGFYLCAWSVLGATEAFFGQGTRLTVV.

Note on this clone: Distinct nucleotide sequences in the sample also encode this CDR3. The rearrangement links TRBV9 to TRBJ2-1; 14 nucleotides align to TRBD2. The CDR3 consists of 15 residues. Germline lookup yields CDR1 SGDLS and CDR2 YYNGEE. Trimming took 2 bases from V and 8 from J; bases not matched to a gene: 3. CDR3 bases: TGTGCCAGCAGCGTGGGACTAGCGGGAGTAGATGAGCAGTTCTTC. Its protein product is CASSVGLAGVDEQFF.